This TCR beta chain was retrieved from a study of T cells after yellow fever vaccination. Deletions cut 5 bases from V and 8 bases from J, with 15 bases between. In germline, CDR1 is SGHTA, CDR2 FQGTGA. The CDR3 runs 14 residues. Findings of the study overall: When the response was secondary, it was weaker but reached its peak faster, day 5 versus 15. Post-booster samples contained most primary-vaccination clones (about 95% CD4, about 85% CD8).

From the 5' RACE reads, TCRdb called clonotypes with MiXCR, one entry per CDR3 protein. The sample records about 250,000 distinct CDR3 sequences, about 3.9% being singletons. The table lists this clonotype with many counts. Its specificity is unknown. The chain recombines TRBV7-3 with TRBJ2-2; D call uncertain. This specimen was PBMCs, taken 15 days after the yellow fever booster vaccination. This TCR came from a man younger than 30 who received the YFV17D yellow fever vaccine. Here the CDR3 DNA reads TGTGCCAGCAGCCCGGCACGTTTGGGTGGGGAGCTGTTTTTT. Protein: CASSPARLGGELFF. Full variable domain (rest looked up from reference TRBV7-3 and TRBJ2-2): GAGVSQTPSNKVTEKGKYVELRCDPISGHTALYWYRQSLGQGPEFLIYFQGTGAADDSGLPNDRFFAVRPEGSVSTLKIQRTERGDSAVYLCASSPARLGGELFFGEGSRLTVL.